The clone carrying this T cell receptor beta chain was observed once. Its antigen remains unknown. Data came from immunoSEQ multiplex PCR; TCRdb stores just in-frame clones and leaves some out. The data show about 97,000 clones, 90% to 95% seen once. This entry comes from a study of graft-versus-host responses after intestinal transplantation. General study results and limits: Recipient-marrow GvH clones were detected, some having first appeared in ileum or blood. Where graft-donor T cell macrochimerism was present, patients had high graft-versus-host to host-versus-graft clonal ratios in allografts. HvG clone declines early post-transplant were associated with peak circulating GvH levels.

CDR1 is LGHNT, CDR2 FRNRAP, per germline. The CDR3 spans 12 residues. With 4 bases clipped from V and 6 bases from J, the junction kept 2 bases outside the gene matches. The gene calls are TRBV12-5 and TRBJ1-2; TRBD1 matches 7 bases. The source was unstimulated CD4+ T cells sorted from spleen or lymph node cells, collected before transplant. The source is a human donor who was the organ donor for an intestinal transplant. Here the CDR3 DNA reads TGTGCTAGTGGTTGGGACAGAAATGGCTACACCTTC. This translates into CASGWDRNGYTF.